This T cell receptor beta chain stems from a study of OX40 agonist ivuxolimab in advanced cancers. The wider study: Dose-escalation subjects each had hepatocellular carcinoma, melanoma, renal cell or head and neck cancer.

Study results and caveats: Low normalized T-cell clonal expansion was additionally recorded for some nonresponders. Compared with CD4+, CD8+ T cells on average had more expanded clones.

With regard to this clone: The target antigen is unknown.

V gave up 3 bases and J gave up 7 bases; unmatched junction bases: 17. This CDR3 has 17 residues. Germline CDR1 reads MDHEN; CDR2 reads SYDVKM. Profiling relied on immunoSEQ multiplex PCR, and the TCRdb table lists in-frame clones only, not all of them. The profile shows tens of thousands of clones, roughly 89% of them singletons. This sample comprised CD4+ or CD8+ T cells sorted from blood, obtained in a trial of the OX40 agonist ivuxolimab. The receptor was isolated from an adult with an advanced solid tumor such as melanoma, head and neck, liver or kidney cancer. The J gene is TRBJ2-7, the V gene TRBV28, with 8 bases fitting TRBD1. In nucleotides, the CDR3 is TGTGCCAGCAGTTTCACCTATTCGACAGGGGCCTGGGGTGAGCAGTACTTC. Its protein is CASSFTYSTGAWGEQYF.